This T cell receptor (beta chain) emerged from a study of T cells in Graves' hyperthyroidism and ophthalmopathy. The study excluded patients with uncontrolled infection, other autoimmune disease, pregnancy or lactation. Preceding any ophthalmopathy symptoms, the blood sample dates from first hyperthyroidism diagnosis. Study observations and caveats: The model predicted ophthalmopathy a median around six months before onset. Ophthalmopathy stood apart from stable hyperthyroidism in a 13 V-J model.

Germline V lookup: CDR1 DFQATT, CDR2 SNEGSKA (reference sequence). CDR3 length: 13 residues. Trimming pared 0 bases from V and 4 bases from J, leaving 9 bases between. A word on this clonotype: The antigen is not known.

The source material, RNA transcripts, was used to amplify TCR beta CDR3 regions. The HTBI set primed first-round TCR CDR3 RT-PCR. TCRdb reprocessed the multiplex PCR reads with MiXCR, giving one entry per CDR3 protein. This table has a few hundred thousand distinct CDR3 sequences, more than 15% appearing once. Sequencing was done on a sample of blood. The V call is TRBV20-1, the J call TRBJ2-5; tentative D call: TRBD2 (6 bases). The clonotype was recovered from a woman between 18 and 29 years old with Graves' hyperthyroidism that later progressed to Graves' ophthalmopathy. The chain's CDR3 is CSARDSGVETQYF. CDR3 DNA: TGCAGTGCTAGAGATTCGGGGGTAGAGACCCAGTACTTC.